A single T cell receptor (beta chain) is shown here with its context. What it binds is not known. Profiling relied on immunoSEQ multiplex PCR, and the TCRdb table lists in-frame clones only, not all of them. The repertoire holds approximately 110,000 clones, with over 85% as singletons. This entry belongs to a study of T cell responses to AZD1222 COVID-19 vaccine. Findings of the study overall: Reports indicate that nearly half of spike-specific TCRs are directed at unmutated variant regions.

The trim removed 0 bases at V and 3 bases at J, leaving 2 bases unmatched. The CDR3 spans 14 residues. CDR1 SGHNT and CDR2 YYREEE come from the germline V gene (reference sequence). The gene calls are TRBV5-4 and TRBJ1-2; 7 bases line up with TRBD1. The origin of this receptor is an adult in good health. Sequenced here: peripheral blood, sampled on day 0 of AZD1222 vaccination. DNA of the CDR3: TGTGCCAGCAGCTTGGGGGACAGCCACTATGGCTACACCTTC. It codes for CASSLGDSHYGYTF.